One sample yielded the 21 T cell receptor beta chains listed below, sequenced in a study of blood T cell repertoires in COVID-19. The data were produced by immunoSEQ multiplex PCR, yet TCRdb's version contains in-frame clones alone and is incomplete. The profile shows 250,000 to 350,000 clones, about 87% of them singletons. The sequenced sample consisted of peripheral blood. The receptor source for this set is a woman aged 45 to 65 with COVID-19, enrolled during active disease.

This clone has just one count. The chain links TRBV3-1 (or the pseudogene TRBV3-2) to TRBJ1-1; D uncertain. Per germline, CDR1 LGHDT and CDR2 YNNKEL (reference sequence). V dropped 4 bases and J dropped 3 bases, with 24 bases sitting between them. This CDR3 is 18 amino acids long. The CDR3 protein is CASSPHREGVPLDTEAFF. CDR3 nucleotide sequence: TGTGCCAGCAGCCCACATCGCGAGGGTGTTCCCCTGGACACTGAAGCTTTCTTT.

This clone was seen a few times. This chain uses TRBV24-1 with TRBJ2-1, with 12 bases that match TRBD2. There are 15 residues in the CDR3. Unmatched junction bases numbered 5, after V lost 3 bases and J lost 9 bases. Germline V gives CDR1 KGHDR, CDR2 SFDVKD. CDR3 DNA sequence: TGTGCCACCAGTGATACGACTAGCGGGAGTCTTGAGCAGTTCTTC. Translating gives CATSDTTSGSLEQFF.

This chain links TRBV9 with TRBJ2-3; no firm D call. With 4 bases removed from V and 2 bases from J, the gap between germline ends came to 14 bases. Germline values: CDR1 SGDLS, CDR2 YYNGEE. There are 15 residues in the CDR3. The CDR3 reads CASSPHSRNTDTQYF. The CDR3 DNA is TGTGCCAGCAGCCCACATAGCAGAAACACAGATACGCAGTATTTT.

The sample holds one count of this clone. The rearrangement uses TRBV9 and TRBJ1-3; the D is unclear. The CDR3 is 14 residues long. Germline assignment: CDR1 SGDLS and CDR2 YYNGEE. V lost 4 bases, J lost 0 bases, and 8 bases lay in between. The CDR3 here is CASSTVSSGNTIYF. The CDR3 DNA is TGTGCCAGCAGCACAGTCAGCTCTGGAAACACCATATATTTT.

The chain joins TRBV7-2 to TRBJ1-1; TRBD1 aligns across 7 bases. The V segment lost 5 bases and the J segment 11 bases; nucleotides outside the gene matches: 14. Per germline, CDR1 SGHTA and CDR2 FQGNSA. This CDR3 region has 14 residues. The CDR3 is CASSATLSGTEAFF. The CDR3 DNA follows: TGTGCCAGCAGCGCGACACTGTCCGGGACAGAGGCTTTCTTT.

The chain has TRBV9 and TRBJ2-5; D gene uncertain. Germline CDR1 reads SGDLS; CDR2 reads YYNGEE. This CDR3 is built from 15 residues. V lost 4 bases and J 4 bases, leaving 17 bases between the germline ends. The CDR3, as DNA: TGTGCCAGCAGCCCGACACCTCACCTGAGAGAGACCCAGTACTTC. It encodes CASSPTPHLRETQYF.

With regard to this clone: Within the sample, other DNA sequences also encode this same CDR3. The J gene is TRBJ1-6, the V gene TRBV6-5, with 7 bases that match TRBD1. In germline, CDR1 is MNHEY, CDR2 SVGAGI. Trimming took 5 bases from V and 9 from J; bases not matched to a gene: 4. The length of the CDR3 is 13 residues. CDR3 sequence: CASSRDRVSPLHF. CDR3 bases: TGTGCCAGCAGTCGTGACAGGGTTTCACCCCTCCACTTT.

The chain uses TRBV12-3 or TRBV12-4 and TRBJ1-1; possibly TRBD1 for D (6 bases). The CDR3 consists of 12 residues. V dropped 3 bases and J dropped 11 bases, with 13 bases sitting between them. The CDR3 nucleotides read TGTGCCAGCAGTTTTATCGATAGGGGGGCTTTCTTT. Translation: CASSFIDRGAFF.

The chain employs TRBV19 and TRBJ1-3; 10 bases match TRBD1. The germline V gene encodes CDR1 LNHDA and CDR2 SQIVND (reference sequence). The CDR3 covers 14 residues. With 9 bases clipped from V and 4 bases from J, the junction kept 6 bases outside the gene matches. The CDR3 nucleotides are TGTGCCAGCAGGGACAGGGGATGGGGAAACACCATATATTTT. Encoded protein: CASRDRGWGNTIYF.

The chain combines TRBV29-1 with TRBJ2-1; 9 bases are shared with TRBD2. CDR1 and CDR2 (germline): SQVTM, ANQGSEA. This CDR3 contains 15 residues. The trim removed 2 bases at V and 6 bases at J, leaving 8 bases unmatched. The CDR3 DNA sequence: TGCAGCGTTGAATTTATGGCGGGAGGGAGCAATGAGCAGTTCTTC. It is translated as CSVEFMAGGSNEQFF.

This clone was found a few times. V and J are TRBV7-2 and TRBJ2-1; possibly TRBD2 for D (6 bases). Trimming cost V 3 bases and J 7 bases, with 10 bases left between them. The CDR3 is 13 residues long. Germline V gives CDR1 SGHTA, CDR2 FQGNSA. CDR3 nucleotide sequence: TGTGCCAGCAGCTTCCGGGACTCTAATGAGCAGTTCTTC. It yields the protein CASSFRDSNEQFF.

The chain has TRBV11-3 and TRBJ1-6; D is possibly TRBD1 (6 bases). This CDR3 contains 14 residues. Per germline, CDR1 SGHNT and CDR2 YENEEA. Trimming took off 4 bases at V and 7 bases at J, with 11 bases between the two ends. This CDR3 reads CASSSQGANSPLHF. The DNA of the CDR3 is TGTGCCAGCAGCTCACAGGGTGCCAATTCACCCCTCCACTTT.

The chain carries TRBV5-5 and TRBJ2-6; D is uncertain. The CDR3 extends over 15 amino acids. Per germline, CDR1 SGHKS and CDR2 YYEKEE (reference sequence). V lost 3 bases and J 2 bases, leaving 9 bases between the germline ends. The CDR3 loop reads CASSSREAGANVLTF. The CDR3 DNA is TGTGCCAGCAGCTCCCGAGAAGCTGGGGCCAACGTCCTGACTTTC.

The gene calls are TRBV13 and TRBJ1-6, with a possible D match to TRBD1 (6 bases). The germline V and J ends were trimmed by 5 bases and 7 bases, with 15 bases remaining between them. Germline V gives CDR1 PRHDT, CDR2 FYEKMQ (reference sequence). This CDR3 spans 15 amino acids. The CDR3 DNA is TGTGCCAGCAGCCCCCCCGGGGGGACAAATTCACCCCTCCACTTT. Translated: CASSPPGGTNSPLHF.

V and J are TRBV11-3 and TRBJ1-3; no definite D call. CDR1 SGHNT and CDR2 YENEEA come from the germline V gene. This CDR3 region has 14 residues. Trimming removed 8 bases from V and 6 bases from J, with 17 bases in between. In nucleotides, the CDR3 is TGTGCCAGCGATCGGTGCCCAGCGGTAAACACCATATATTTT. This translates into CASDRCPAVNTIYF.

This clone has just a few counts. The chain carries TRBV4-2 and TRBJ1-4; no clear D gene. The CDR3 has 15 amino acids. V dropped 0 bases and J dropped 5 bases, with 10 bases sitting between them. CDR1 and CDR2 from the germline V gene are LGHNA and YNFKEQ. The CDR3 reads CASSQDVESNEKLFF. CDR3 DNA: TGTGCCAGCAGCCAAGATGTTGAGTCGAATGAAAAACTGTTTTTT.

This clone was seen once. The CDR3 is CASSVSGTSYNEQFF. CDR3 coding DNA: TGTGCCAGCAGTGTCTCTGGGACTTCCTACAATGAGCAGTTCTTC. The gene calls are TRBV6-4 and TRBJ2-1; D is possibly TRBD2 (6 bases). The CDR3 loop spans 15 amino acids. V gave up 4 bases and J gave up 1 base, with 11 bases separating them. Germline CDR1 MRHNA, CDR2 SNTAGT.

This rearrangement joins TRBV7-6 to TRBJ1-2; 7 positions agree with TRBD1. The length of the CDR3 is 13 residues. V lost 5 bases, J lost 6 bases, and 6 bases stayed unmatched. CDR1 is SGHVS, CDR2 FNYEAQ, per germline. The DNA of the CDR3 is TGTGCCAGCAGCAAGGGACAGTATCATGGCTACACCTTC. It encodes CASSKGQYHGYTF. The full variable domain, with the rest looked up from reference TRBV7-6 and TRBJ1-2, is GAGVSQSPRYKVTKRGQDVALRCDPISGHVSLYWYRQALGQGPEFLTYFNYEAQQDKSGLPNDRFSAERPEGSISTLTIQRTEQRDSAMYRCASSKGQYHGYTFGSGTRLTVV.

The chain employs TRBV24-1 and TRBJ2-2, with 13 nucleotides matching TRBD2. The V and J ends lost 3 bases and 8 bases, in that order; junction bases with no gene match: 5. Germline CDR1 and CDR2: KGHDR and SFDVKD. The CDR3 contains 16 residues. The DNA of the CDR3 is TGTGCCACCAGTGATGGACTAGCGGGAGTTTTTGGGGAGCTGTTTTTT. Its protein product is CATSDGLAGVFGELFF.

The gene calls are TRBV10-2 and TRBJ2-7, with 7 bases aligning to TRBD2. Germline lookup yields CDR1 WSHSY and CDR2 SAAADI. V lost 2 bases and J lost 4; bases outside the gene matches: 5. There are 14 residues in the CDR3. CDR3 DNA: TGCGCCAGCAGTGAGGGCGGGAGCGGGTACGAGCAGTACTTC. It is translated as CASSEGGSGYEQYF.

This chain uses TRBV29-1 with TRBJ1-1; D ambiguous. Germline CDR1 is SQVTM and CDR2 is ANQGSEA. V was shortened by 7 bases and J by 4 bases, with 22 bases between the two germline ends. This CDR3 is built from 15 residues. The CDR3 DNA is TGCAGCGCGCTCCGGTTGGAGGCTCCGAGCACTGAAGCTTTCTTT. Translating gives CSALRLEAPSTEAFF.